This TCR beta chain was retrieved from a study of blood T cell repertoires in COVID-19 (dated by TCRdb to the early 2020s). Background for the entire study: The collaborator samples originated in the United States, Italy and Spain and spanned the acute and convalescent phases of COVID-19. The repertoires were released in a freely available public database meant as a resource for research on the immune response to SARS-CoV-2. The prospective study material was composed of cDNA or gDNA derived from T cells, B-cell-depleted T cells, or PBMCs. Deeply sampled blood TCRbeta repertoires from subjects exposed to, actively infected with, or recovered from COVID-19 were included in the dataset. The samples were drawn from the first 160 participants of the ongoing ImmuneRACE study and from 950 to 1,500 subjects provided by 6 global collaborators. Nearly every sample came with metadata listing a de-identified subject ID, COVID-19 status, age in years and sex. Where available, HLA class I and class II types were obtained from metadata supplied by the sample provider rather than from assay-based typing. Overall results and qualifications from the work: How much clinical and demographic metadata was included differed by source and by participant, and the metadata was provided uncurated.

About this clone: Its antigen remains undetermined. Per-base qualities were not stored, and no clone one base away is much larger.

At one collaborating source in Seattle, patients were enrolled during active infection and were followed longitudinally through the course of disease. Each collaborating institution followed its own protocols to collect whole blood in K2EDTA tubes. For TCRbeta analysis, collaborators shipped samples in one of three forms: frozen whole blood, isolated PBMCs, or DNA extracted from either of those sample types. The germline V gene encodes CDR1 LGHNA and CDR2 YNFKEQ. From V the trimming removes 2 bases and from J it removes 5 bases, while the gene matches leave 11 bases of the junction unaccounted for. Spanning cysteine to phenylalanine, the CDR3 consists of 17 amino acids. Just the 51-base CDR3 DNA is kept, in frame starting at base 1. TCRbeta CDR3 regions were amplified from genomic DNA using the immunoSEQ Assay, a bias-controlled multiplex PCR. On the study's bioinformatics: The number of nucleated cells in each sample was estimated by amplification of reference gene primers within the assay. Sequence reads were collapsed and filtered to measure the absolute abundance of every unique TCRbeta CDR3 rearrangement. Productive Simpson clonality was computed per sample as the square root of Simpson's diversity index over productive rearrangements. This is the immuneACCESS table as TCRdb keeps it, with only in-frame sequences that have V and J called. A part of the clones is gone; compared with another copy, unresolved V genes explain less than half, and the rest is unexplained. Clone size and the V and J calls come from that table; the DNA yielded D and trimming. This sample holds approximately 190,000 clones; roughly 80% were observed only once. The ten most abundant clones make up around 7.8% of the sample.

The source of this sequence is a woman between 55 and 75 years old with COVID-19, enrolled during active disease. The V and J segments used are TRBV4-2 and TRBJ2-5; the junction holds 10 bases that match TRBD2. The source material was peripheral blood. CDR3 region: CASSQRLLAGAGETQYF. The bases read TGTGCCAGCAGCCAACGTCTCCTAGCGGGAGCGGGGGAGACCCAGTACTTC.